Below, 32 T cell receptor beta chains from the same sample are listed, as sequenced in a study of cytomegalovirus exposure and HLA in healthy donors. Researchers ran the PCR with 60 Vbeta and 13 Jbeta primers. The method was immunoSEQ multiplex PCR; TCRdb's version includes in-frame clones alone and lacks a portion of them. The sample comprises some 140,000 clones, 80% of which are singletons, and 4.5% to 7% rests with the top ten. Sequenced sample: PBMCs. These receptors were collected from a middle-aged woman in good health and CMV-seropositive.

The V and J genes are TRBV5-1 and TRBJ2-6, with 8 positions matching TRBD1. Germline V gene sequence: CDR1 SGHRS, CDR2 YFSETQ. The CDR3 contains 16 residues. Trimming removed 4 bases from V and 0 bases from J; junction bases left unmatched: 3. This CDR3 reads CASSPGQVSGANVLTF. CDR3 sequence (DNA): TGCGCCAGCAGCCCGGGACAGGTCTCTGGGGCCAACGTCCTGACTTTC.

V is TRBV7-6 and J is TRBJ2-1; unclear D gene. Germline loops: CDR1 SGHVS, CDR2 FNYEAQ. V lost 5 bases and J lost 4, with 3 bases in between. The CDR3 consists of 11 residues. The CDR3, as DNA: TGTGCCAGCAGCGCGTACAATGAGCAGTTCTTC. Its translation is CASSAYNEQFF.

The chain uses TRBV5-1 and TRBJ2-7; 7 positions match TRBD1. V lost 4 bases, J lost 4 bases, and 8 bases stayed unmatched. CDR1 SGHRS and CDR2 YFSETQ come from the germline V gene. The CDR3 covers 14 residues. In DNA form, the CDR3 reads TGCGCCAGCAGCATTGGACAGGCCACGTACGAGCAGTACTTC. It translates to CASSIGQATYEQYF.

This clone showed up just a few times. The V call is TRBV29-1, the J call TRBJ1-1; 9 bases are a match to TRBD1. J was trimmed by 4 bases and V by 6 bases; bases with no gene match: 6. Looked up from germline, CDR1 is SQVTM and CDR2 is ANQGSEA. CDR3 length: 13 amino acids. This chain's CDR3 is CSVAGQGFTEAFF. The CDR3 nucleotides read TGCAGCGTCGCTGGACAGGGGTTCACTGAAGCTTTCTTT.

V and J are TRBV27 and TRBJ2-3; a weak D match, TRBD2 (5 bases). CDR1 MNHEY and CDR2 SMNVEV come from the germline V gene (reference sequence). The CDR3 has 16 amino acids. V was trimmed by 6 bases and J by 9 bases, leaving 25 bases between them. The CDR3 is CASSSRSLRHTGTQYF. CDR3 DNA: TGTGCCAGCAGCTCCCGTTCCCTCCGGCATACGGGGACGCAGTATTTT.

This clone came up a few times. The CDR3 is CASMGQRPIYSNQPQHF. The CDR3 DNA follows: TGTGCCAGTATGGGACAGAGGCCTATCTATAGCAATCAGCCCCAGCATTTT. The chain recombines TRBV19 with TRBJ1-5; 7 bases fit TRBD1. The CDR3 runs 17 residues. V shed 7 bases and J 0 bases; nucleotides not matched to a gene: 12. The germline gives CDR1 LNHDA, CDR2 SQIVND (reference sequence).

This clone was recorded only once. V is TRBV7-8 and J is TRBJ2-1, with D possibly TRBD2 on 6 matching bases. Germline CDR1 reads SGHVS; CDR2 reads FQNEAQ. Trimming removed 0 bases at V and 5 bases at J, with 11 bases between. This CDR3 is built from 15 residues. CDR3 loop: CASSLAGLGNNEQFF. In nucleotides, the CDR3 is TGTGCCAGCAGCTTAGCGGGACTCGGAAACAATGAGCAGTTCTTC. Full variable domain (remainder filled in from reference TRBV7-8 and TRBJ2-1): GAGVSQSPRYKVAKRGQDVALRCDPISGHVSLFWYQQALGQGPEFLTYFQNEAQLDKSGLPSDRFFAERPEGSVSTLKIQRTQQEDSAVYLCASSLAGLGNNEQFFGPGTRLTVL.

V and J are TRBV5-1 and TRBJ1-3, with TRBD1 as a possible D gene (5 bases). CDR1 is SGHRS and CDR2 is YFSETQ in the germline V gene. Trimming left V 2 bases short and J 4 bases short, with 10 bases between. This CDR3 region has 14 residues. The DNA for the CDR3 is TGCGCCAGCAGCTTCGACAGTGGAGGAAACACCATATATTTT. It specifies CASSFDSGGNTIYF.

The chain recombines TRBV9 with TRBJ1-1, with D unresolved. V was trimmed by 0 bases and J by 1 base, leaving 10 bases between them. From germline, CDR1 is SGDLS and CDR2 YYNGEE. The CDR3 is 15 residues long. In DNA, the CDR3 is TGTGCCAGCAGCGTAGATGTCAGAACGAACACTGAAGCTTTCTTT. Protein: CASSVDVRTNTEAFF.

This clone was counted a few times. The rearrangement joins TRBV29-1 to TRBJ1-2, with unresolved D. Germline lookup yields CDR1 SQVTM and CDR2 ANQGSEA. This CDR3 region has 11 residues. Trimming left V 3 bases short and J 4 bases short, with 6 bases between. CDR3 coding DNA: TGCAGCGTTGACCCAGGCTATGGCTACACCTTC. Translated: CSVDPGYGYTF.

The V and J genes are TRBV5-1 and TRBJ2-7, with 9 bases matching TRBD1. Germline CDR1 and CDR2: SGHRS and YFSETQ. J lost 0 bases, V lost 3 bases, and 1 base had no gene match. The CDR3 sequence is 14 residues long. In DNA form, the CDR3 reads TGCGCCAGCAGCTACAGGGGGCCCTCCTACGAGCAGTACTTC. Translated, it gives CASSYRGPSYEQYF.

The chain is built from TRBV7-9 and TRBJ2-1; D is possibly TRBD2 (7 bases). V lost 5 bases and J 1 base, leaving 15 bases between the germline ends. CDR3 length: 16 residues. Germline CDR1 SEHNR, CDR2 FQNEAQ (reference sequence). Here the CDR3 DNA reads TGTGCCAGCAGCCCCTTTGGGGGGGCTTCCTACAATGAGCAGTTCTTC. The encoded protein is CASSPFGGASYNEQFF.

V is TRBV18 and J is TRBJ2-1; D unclear. The germline V gene encodes CDR1 KGHSH and CDR2 LQKENI. The CDR3 contains 17 residues. Trimming left V 2 bases short and J 2 bases short, with 16 bases between. The CDR3 reads CASSPSGNLNTYNEQFF. CDR3 DNA: TGTGCCAGCTCACCATCCGGTAACTTGAATACCTACAATGAGCAGTTCTTC.

The rearrangement links TRBV4-1 to TRBJ2-5; TRBD2 agrees at 11 bases. This CDR3 contains 16 residues. V trimming: 0 bases; J trimming: 5 bases; junction bases outside the gene matches: 5. Germline values: CDR1 MGHRA, CDR2 YSYEKL. The CDR3 DNA follows: TGCGCCAGCAGCCAAGATGGACTAGCGGGCGACGAGACCCAGTACTTC. Residues: CASSQDGLAGDETQYF.

The rearrangement joins TRBV7-8 to TRBJ2-7, with TRBD2 matching over 12 bases. The germline CDR1 and CDR2 sequences are SGHVS and FQNEAQ. With 3 bases clipped from V and 5 bases from J, the junction kept 2 bases outside the gene matches. This CDR3 has 14 residues. The CDR3 DNA follows: TGTGCCAGCAGCTTTAGACTAGCGGGAGACGAGCAGTACTTC. Its protein is CASSFRLAGDEQYF.

The chain recombines TRBV28 with TRBJ1-5; tentative D call: TRBD1 (5 bases). V lost 3 bases, J lost 3 bases, and 6 bases lay in between. Germline CDR1 MDHEN, CDR2 SYDVKM. The CDR3 sequence is 13 residues long. The chain's CDR3 is CASSLTVNQPQHF. The CDR3 region has the DNA TGTGCCAGCAGTTTGACAGTCAATCAGCCCCAGCATTTT.

This clone was seen a handful of times. The chain links TRBV5-1 to TRBJ1-1; no reliable D call. The CDR3 loop spans 14 amino acids. Germline assignment: CDR1 SGHRS and CDR2 YFSETQ. V lost 4 bases to trimming and J lost 6 bases, with 16 bases between them. CDR3 coding DNA: TGCGCCAGCAGCCCGACCAGCACTATTGCTGAAGCTTTCTTT. Its translation is CASSPTSTIAEAFF. Variable domain in full (rest from reference TRBV5-1 and TRBJ1-1): KAGVTQTPRYLIKTRGQQVTLSCSPISGHRSVSWYQQTPGQGLQFLFEYFSETQRNKGNFPGRFSGRQFSNSRSEMNVSTLELGDSALYLCASSPTSTIAEAFFGQGTRLTVV.

In its sample, this clone was seen a few times. The rearrangement links TRBV21-1 to TRBJ1-1; TRBD1, as called in the table, went unchecked against the DNA. TRBV21-1 is an annotated pseudogene. The CDR3 is 14 amino acids. CDR3 nucleotide sequence: TGTGCCAGCAGCAATTCAGGGTGGACCACTGAAGCTTTCTTT. Residues: CASSNSGWTTEAFF.

The rearrangement joins TRBV11-2 to TRBJ2-1; unclear D gene. The CDR3 contains 14 residues. Germline V lookup: CDR1 SGHAT, CDR2 FQNNGV. The germline V and J ends were trimmed by 6 bases and 3 bases, with 12 bases remaining between them. CDR3 bases: TGTGCCAGCAGTAGAGCCTCAAACTACAATGAGCAGTTCTTC. This translates into CASSRASNYNEQFF.

The CDR3 region has the DNA TGTGCCAGTAGTACACGGACTAGCGGGAGGAGGGAGCAGTACTTC. Its translation is CASSTRTSGRREQYF. The genes are TRBV19 and TRBJ2-7; 14 bases match TRBD2. Germline CDR1 LNHDA, CDR2 SQIVND (reference sequence). This CDR3 comprises 15 residues. After removal of 4 bases from V and 7 bases from J, the junction contained 6 bases not matched to a gene. The full variable domain, its missing parts supplied by reference TRBV19 and TRBJ2-7, is DGGITQSPKYLFRKEGQNVTLSCEQNLNHDAMYWYRQDPGQGLRLIYYSQIVNDFQKGDIAEGYSVSREKKESFPLTVTSAQKNPTAFYLCASSTRTSGRREQYFGPGTRLTVT.

V gene TRBV9 combines with J gene TRBJ1-2, with 7 bases matching TRBD1. The J segment lost 0 bases and the V segment lost 4 bases, leaving 12 bases of the junction unmatched. Germline-derived CDR1 and CDR2 are SGDLS and YYNGEE. This CDR3 region has 17 residues. In nucleotides, the CDR3 is TGTGCCAGCAGCCCACGGACAGGTCGAACCACTAACTATGGCTACACCTTC. It specifies CASSPRTGRTTNYGYTF.

This clone was seen more than once but under ten times. This chain uses TRBV7-9 with TRBJ2-1; D remains ambiguous. The V gene's germline CDR1 is SEHNR and CDR2 FQNEAQ (reference sequence). V lost 5 bases and J lost 5, with 4 bases in between. This CDR3 contains 11 residues. CDR3 in DNA: TGTGCCAGCAGCAGCAACAATGAGCAGTTCTTC. Its protein product is CASSSNNEQFF. Full variable domain (outside the CDR3, taken from reference TRBV7-9 and TRBJ2-1): DTGVSQNPRHKITKRGQNVTFRCDPISEHNRLYWYRQTLGQGPEFLTYFQNEAQLEKSRLLSDRFSAERPKGSFSTLEIQRTEQGDSAMYLCASSSNNEQFFGPGTRLTVL.

In DNA, the CDR3 is TGTGCTAGTGGTCCCCAGGAAAGCGGGAACACCGGGGAGCTGTTTTTT. It codes for CASGPQESGNTGELFF. The gene calls are TRBV12-5 and TRBJ2-2; tentative D call: TRBD2 (5 bases). V was trimmed by 5 bases and J by 1 base, leaving 14 bases between them. This CDR3 has 16 residues. Per the germline V gene, CDR1 is LGHNT and CDR2 is FRNRAP. The full variable domain, completed using reference TRBV12-5 and TRBJ2-2, is DARVTQTPRHKVTEMGQEVTMRCQPILGHNTVFWYRQTMMQGLELLAYFRNRAPLDDSGMPKDRFSAEMPDATLATLKIQPSEPRDSAVYFCASGPQESGNTGELFFGEGSRLTVL.

There are a few counts of this clone. The chain has TRBV10-3 and TRBJ2-1, with TRBD1 identical over 11 bases. The V segment lost 4 bases and the J segment 6 bases; nucleotides outside the gene matches: 14. This CDR3 is built from 18 residues. Germline V gene lookup returns CDR1 ENHRY and CDR2 SYGVKD. Here the CDR3 reads CAISVRDRGTRSGNEQFF. The CDR3 bases are TGTGCCATCAGTGTCCGGGACAGGGGGACTAGGTCGGGCAATGAGCAGTTCTTC.

V gene TRBV2 combines with J gene TRBJ2-1; TRBD2 agrees at 11 bases. The CDR3 loop spans 15 amino acids. Germline V CDR1 and CDR2: SNHLY, FYNNEI. With 6 bases clipped from V and 4 bases from J, the junction kept 5 bases outside the gene matches. The CDR3 region has the DNA TGTGCCAGCAGGGAACTAGCGGGAGATTACAATGAGCAGTTCTTC. Translated, it gives CASRELAGDYNEQFF.

This clone occurred a few times. This chain connects TRBV27 to TRBJ2-1, with a weak D call TRBD1 (6 bases). Germline V gene lookup returns CDR1 MNHEY and CDR2 SMNVEV (reference sequence). The V and J ends lost 5 bases and 0 bases respectively, with 11 bases between them. The CDR3 totals 15 residues. The CDR3, as DNA: TGTGCCAGCAGTCCTGCAGGGGTCTCCTACAATGAGCAGTTCTTC. It translates to CASSPAGVSYNEQFF.

This clone was recorded a few times. The gene calls are TRBV6-1 and TRBJ2-2; TRBD2 matches 7 bases. The CDR3 extends over 15 amino acids. J lost 5 bases, V lost 4 bases, and 7 bases had no gene match. Germline CDR1 MNHNS, CDR2 SASEGT. CDR3 sequence (DNA): TGTGCCAGCAGTGGGACGAGCGGGGAAACCGGGGAGCTGTTTTTT. Residues: CASSGTSGETGELFF.

This chain links TRBV10-3 with TRBJ2-3, with D possibly being TRBD2 (6 bases). The V end lost 6 bases, the J end lost 1 base, and 11 bases lay between the germline ends. Germline-derived CDR1 and CDR2 are ENHRY and SYGVKD. The CDR3 totals 14 residues. CDR3 in amino acids: CAIRLAGRTDTQYF. The CDR3 coding sequence is TGTGCCATCAGACTGGCGGGACGCACAGATACGCAGTATTTT.

Comments on this clone: Other DNA variants within this sample encode the same CDR3. In DNA, the CDR3 is TGTGCCAGCAGCTTGACTAGCTTCAGCGCTGAGCAGTTCTTC. This gives the protein CASSLTSFSAEQFF. V and J are TRBV11-3 and TRBJ2-1; 7 nucleotides agree with TRBD2. Germline CDR1 SGHNT, CDR2 YENEEA. CDR3 length: 14 residues. J gave up 9 bases and V 3 bases, and 8 bases lay outside the gene matches.

This clone was observed once. The J gene is TRBJ2-2, the V gene TRBV9; D remains unclear. The germline CDR1 and CDR2 sequences are SGDLS and YYNGEE. The CDR3 contains 13 residues. V was trimmed by 4 bases and J by 0 bases, leaving 4 bases between them. This chain's CDR3 is CASSPANTGELFF. Here the CDR3 DNA reads TGTGCCAGCAGCCCTGCGAACACCGGGGAGCTGTTTTTT.

V and J are TRBV27 and TRBJ1-2, with 9 bases matching TRBD1. CDR1 is MNHEY and CDR2 is SMNVEV in the germline V gene (reference sequence). The CDR3 sequence is 13 residues long. J was trimmed by 6 bases and V by 8 bases; bases with no gene match: 7. The CDR3 region is CASSGTGLDGYTF. The DNA of the CDR3 is TGTGCCAGCTCCGGGACAGGGTTGGATGGCTACACCTTC.

The chain combines TRBV5-1 with TRBJ2-7, with 9 bases matching TRBD1. This CDR3 comprises 13 residues. Trimming at V came to 4 bases and at J to 3 bases, leaving 2 bases not matched to a gene. Germline CDR1 reads SGHRS; CDR2 reads YFSETQ. DNA for the CDR3: TGCGCCAGCAGCCGGGACAGGGTCTACGAGCAGTACTTC. As protein: CASSRDRVYEQYF.